This TCR beta chain was captured by sequencing in a study of T cell changes during pregnancy in multiple sclerosis. Trimming removed 5 bases from V and 3 bases from J; junction bases left unmatched: 7. The CDR3 consists of 14 residues. Germline assignment: CDR1 SGHTA and CDR2 FQGNSA. The data were produced by immunoSEQ multiplex PCR, yet TCRdb's version contains in-frame clones alone and is incomplete. The sample shows approximately 40,000 clones, about nine tenths of them seen only once. Here the sequenced sample was CD4+ T cells from peripheral blood mononuclear cells, taken in the second trimester of pregnancy. This TCR came from a female donor with multiple sclerosis, enrolled in a pregnancy study. The V gene is TRBV7-2, the J gene TRBJ2-7, with 7 bases fitting TRBD2. CDR3 nucleotides: TGTGCCAGCAGCGGAGGACTAGGTCGCTACGAGCAGTACTTC. As protein: CASSGGLGRYEQYF.